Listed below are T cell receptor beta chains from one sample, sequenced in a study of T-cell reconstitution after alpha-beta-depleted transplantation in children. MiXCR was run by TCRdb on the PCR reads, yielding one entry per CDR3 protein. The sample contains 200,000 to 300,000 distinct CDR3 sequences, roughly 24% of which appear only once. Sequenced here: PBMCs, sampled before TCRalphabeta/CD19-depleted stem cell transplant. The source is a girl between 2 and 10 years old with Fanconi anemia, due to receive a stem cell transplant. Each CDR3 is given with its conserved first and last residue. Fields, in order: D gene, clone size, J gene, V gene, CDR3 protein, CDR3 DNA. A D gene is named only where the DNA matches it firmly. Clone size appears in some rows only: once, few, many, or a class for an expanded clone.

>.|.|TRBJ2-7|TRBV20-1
CSARDHAPGGATFTYEQYF
TGCAGTGCTAGAGATCATGCCCCGGGTGGCGCAACTTTTACCTACGAGCAGTACTTC
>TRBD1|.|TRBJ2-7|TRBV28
CASSETGTGGHEQYF
TGTGCCAGCAGCGAGACCGGGACAGGGGGCCACGAGCAGTACTTC
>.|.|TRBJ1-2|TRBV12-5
CASWFGTKILYGYTF
TGTGCTAGCTGGTTCGGGACCAAAATCCTTTATGGCTACACCTTC
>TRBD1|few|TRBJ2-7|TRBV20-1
CSATPSDRDSYEQYF
TGCAGTGCTACCCCCTCGGACAGGGACTCCTACGAGCAGTACTTC
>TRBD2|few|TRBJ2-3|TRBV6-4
CASSVGTSVTDTQYF
TGTGCCAGCAGTGTGGGTACTAGCGTCACAGATACGCAGTATTTT
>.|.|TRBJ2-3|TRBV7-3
CASSLNGDTQYF
TGTGCCAGCAGCTTAAACGGGGATACGCAGTATTTT
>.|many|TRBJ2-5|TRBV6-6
CASSYDSETQYF
TGTGCCAGCAGTTACGATAGTGAGACCCAGTACTTC
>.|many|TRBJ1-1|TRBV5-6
CASSLLSAGLNTEAFF
TGTGCCAGCAGCTTGTTGTCCGCAGGTCTTAACACTGAAGCTTTCTTT
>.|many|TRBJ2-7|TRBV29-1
CSVEMGFGEQYF
TGCAGCGTTGAAATGGGCTTTGGCGAGCAGTACTTC
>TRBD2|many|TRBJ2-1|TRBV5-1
CASSLLAGAYNEQFF
TGCGCCAGCAGCTTGCTAGCGGGGGCATACAATGAGCAGTTCTTC
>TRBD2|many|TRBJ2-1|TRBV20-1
CSAQYGGGNEQFF
TGCAGTGCTCAGTACGGGGGGGGCAATGAGCAGTTCTTC
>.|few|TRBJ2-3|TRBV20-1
CSAIRAPDTQYF
TGCAGTGCTATCCGTGCCCCAGATACGCAGTATTTT
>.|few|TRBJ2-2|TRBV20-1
CSASFGGLNTGELFF
TGCAGTGCTAGTTTCGGAGGGCTAAACACCGGGGAGCTGTTTTTT
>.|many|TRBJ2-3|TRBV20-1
CGQGGRAPYTQYF
TGCGGGCAAGGGGGACGTGCACCTTATACGCAGTATTTT
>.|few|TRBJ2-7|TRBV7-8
CASSLGTTYEQYF
TGTGCCAGCAGCTTAGGGACTACCTACGAGCAGTACTTC
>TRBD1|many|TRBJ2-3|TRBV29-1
CSARTGSTDTQYF
TGCAGCGCTAGGACAGGCAGCACAGATACGCAGTATTTT
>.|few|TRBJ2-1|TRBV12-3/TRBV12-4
CASKPLGPGTYDEQFF
TGTGCCAGCAAACCCCTGGGGCCAGGGACGTACGATGAGCAGTTCTTC
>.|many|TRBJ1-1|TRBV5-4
CASSPRGNTEAFF
TGTGCCAGCAGCCCCCGGGGGAACACTGAAGCTTTCTTT
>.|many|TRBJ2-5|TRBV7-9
CASRHPGLPETQYF
TGTGCCAGCAGACACCCGGGACTCCCCGAGACCCAGTACTTC
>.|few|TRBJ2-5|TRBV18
CASSPASETQYF
TGTGCCAGCTCACCAGCGTCCGAGACCCAGTACTTC
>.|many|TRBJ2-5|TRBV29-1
CSVDTSSGWETQYF
TGCAGCGTTGACACGTCTAGTGGATGGGAGACCCAGTACTTC
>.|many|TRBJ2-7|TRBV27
CASSTRDLYEQYF
TGTGCCAGCAGCACCAGGGATCTCTACGAGCAGTACTTC
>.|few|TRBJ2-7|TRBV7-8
CASSSRGTLSYEQYF
TGTGCCAGCAGCTCCCGAGGAACGCTCTCCTACGAGCAGTACTTC
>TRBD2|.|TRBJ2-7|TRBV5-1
CASSALAGGPYEQYF
TGCGCCAGCAGCGCGCTAGCGGGAGGGCCCTACGAGCAGTACTTC
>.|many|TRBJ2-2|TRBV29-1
CSVETGTSTGELFF
TGCAGCGTTGAGACCGGGACCTCAACCGGGGAGCTGTTTTTT
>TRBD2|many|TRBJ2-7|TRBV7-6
CASSQLADYEQYF
TGTGCCAGCAGCCAACTAGCGGACTACGAGCAGTACTTC
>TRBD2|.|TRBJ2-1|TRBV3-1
CASSQSTFGTSVSSEQFF
TGTGCCAGCAGCCAAAGTACTTTCGGGACTAGCGTGTCCAGTGAGCAGTTCTTC
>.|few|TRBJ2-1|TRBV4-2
CASSPGTPLSYNEQFF
TGTGCCAGCAGCCCTGGGACTCCGCTCTCCTACAATGAGCAGTTCTTC
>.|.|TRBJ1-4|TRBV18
CASSPRGTPNEKLFF
TGTGCCAGCTCACCAAGAGGGACCCCTAATGAAAAACTGTTTTTT
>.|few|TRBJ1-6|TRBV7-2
CASSFSQGYGRPLHF
TGTGCCAGCAGCTTCTCCCAGGGGTACGGGAGACCCCTCCACTTT
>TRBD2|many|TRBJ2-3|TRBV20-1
CSARRLAVTDTQYF
TGCAGTGCTAGGCGGCTAGCGGTCACAGATACGCAGTATTTT
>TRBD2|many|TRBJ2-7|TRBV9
CASSEIPSGSLPEQYF
TGTGCCAGCAGCGAGATCCCGAGCGGGAGTCTACCCGAGCAGTACTTC
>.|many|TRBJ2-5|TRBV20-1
CSARDFRAQETQYF
TGCAGTGCTAGAGATTTCAGGGCCCAAGAGACCCAGTACTTC
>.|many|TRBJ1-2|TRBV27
CASKPHGALSGYTF
TGTGCCAGCAAGCCCCACGGGGCGCTCAGTGGCTACACCTTC
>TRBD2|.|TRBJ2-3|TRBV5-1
CASSFGSGTTDTQYF
TGCGCCAGCAGCTTTGGAAGCGGGACTACAGATACGCAGTATTTT
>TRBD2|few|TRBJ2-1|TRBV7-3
CASGRLAGGNEQFF
TGTGCCAGCGGCCGACTAGCGGGGGGCAATGAGCAGTTCTTC
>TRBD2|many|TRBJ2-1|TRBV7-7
CASSPLTGTTGEQFF
TGTGCCAGCAGCCCGTTGACCGGGACTACGGGTGAGCAGTTCTTC
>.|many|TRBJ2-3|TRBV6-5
CASTSRMGDTQYF
TGTGCCAGCACTTCGAGGATGGGAGATACGCAGTATTTT
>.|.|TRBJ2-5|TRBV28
CASSSLARCNF
TGTGCCAGCAGTTCCCTAGCTCGTTGCAACTTC
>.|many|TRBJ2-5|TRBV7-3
CASSWTAKETQYF
TGTGCCAGCAGCTGGACAGCGAAAGAGACCCAGTACTTC
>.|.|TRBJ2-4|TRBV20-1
CSARGGQLAKNIQYF
TGCAGTGCTAGGGGGGGACAGCTAGCCAAAAACATTCAGTACTTC
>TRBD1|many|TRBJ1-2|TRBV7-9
CASSSLTGGDYGYTF
TGTGCCAGCAGCTCCCTGACAGGGGGCGACTATGGCTACACCTTC
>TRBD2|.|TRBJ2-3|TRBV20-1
CSAGIGLAGGTDTQYF
TGCAGTGCCGGAATAGGGCTAGCGGGAGGAACAGATACGCAGTATTTT
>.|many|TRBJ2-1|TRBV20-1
CSAWTGTYNEQFF
TGCAGTGCCTGGACTGGGACCTACAATGAGCAGTTCTTC
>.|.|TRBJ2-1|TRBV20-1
CSARAGDISFGEQFF
TGCAGTGCTAGAGCCGGGGATATAAGTTTTGGTGAGCAGTTCTTC
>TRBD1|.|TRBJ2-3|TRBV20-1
CSASGPTGDRIGTDTQYF
TGCAGTGCTAGCGGCCCGACAGGGGATCGGATTGGCACAGATACGCAGTATTTT
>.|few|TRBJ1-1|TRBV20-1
CSARDFQIGLQNTEAFF
TGCAGTGCTAGAGATTTCCAAATAGGTCTACAAAACACTGAAGCTTTCTTT
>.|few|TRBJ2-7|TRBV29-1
CSVQGFSSYEQYF
TGCAGCGTTCAGGGTTTCAGCTCCTACGAGCAGTACTTC
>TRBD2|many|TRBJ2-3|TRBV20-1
CSAPLLGGLTDTQYF
TGCAGTGCCCCTCTCTTGGGGGGACTAACAGATACGCAGTATTTT